The 2 T cell receptor beta chains listed next were all sequenced from one sample in a study of blood T cell repertoires in COVID-19. TCRdb's copy holds only in-frame clones and misses some; the assay was immunoSEQ multiplex PCR. The sample consists of some 200,000 clones, about 82% of them appearing once. Sequencing was performed on peripheral blood. These TCRs come from a man aged 55-75 years with COVID-19, enrolled during active disease.

The V and J genes are TRBV29-1 and TRBJ1-1; the match to TRBD1 covers 12 bases. Unmatched junction bases numbered 19, after V lost 6 bases and J lost 5 bases. Germline assignment: CDR1 SQVTM and CDR2 ANQGSEA. This CDR3 has 18 amino acids. This CDR3 reads CSVYTRPGQGAGRTEAFF. The CDR3, as DNA: TGCAGCGTCTACACCCGTCCGGGACAGGGGGCCGGAAGGACTGAAGCTTTCTTT.

This clone appeared a single time. This chain uses TRBV7-9 with TRBJ2-7, with a tentative D call TRBD1 (6 bases). CDR1 and CDR2 (germline): SEHNR, FQNEAQ (reference sequence). The CDR3 spans 14 residues. V was trimmed by 5 bases and J by 2 bases, leaving 13 bases between them. The CDR3 DNA reads as TGTGCCAGCAGCATGACAGGATTAACCTACGAGCAGTACTTC. Its translation: CASSMTGLTYEQYF.